This T cell receptor beta chain was observed in a study of CD8+ T cells in alopecia areata. CDR1 LNHNV and CDR2 YYDKDF come from the germline V gene (reference sequence). V shed 1 base, J shed 9 bases, and the junction held 8 bases outside the gene matches. There are 15 residues in the CDR3. cDNA reverse transcribed from extracted RNA served as the sequencing template. Using immunoSEQ multiplex PCR, the repertoire was profiled, and TCRdb retains in-frame clones only, with some absent. The sample yields 40,000 to 50,000 clones, about three fifths seen once. Treatment specified: oral pan-JAK inhibitor, 5-10 mg twice daily. Overall study results and limits: It was observed that many expanded lesional clones persisted in scalp and blood during tofacitinib. Significant decreases in scalp clonality and expanded CD8+ clones followed tofacitinib treatment.

This clone was counted a few times. As yet, its antigen is unknown. V usage is TRBV15 and J usage is TRBJ2-1, with 8 bases fitting TRBD1. Sequenced here: CD8+ T cells sorted from blood, sampled at week 4, from a patient treated with tofacitinib. This TCR derives from a human donor with alopecia areata. Here the CDR3 DNA reads TGTGCCACCAGCAGAGGAGCAGGGGGCTCGTTTGAGCAGTTCTTC. Encoded protein: CATSRGAGGSFEQFF. Using reference TRBV15 and TRBJ2-1 for the parts outside the CDR3, the full variable domain is DAMVIQNPRYQVTQFGKPVTLSCSQTLNHNVMYWYQQKSSQAPKLLFHYYDKDFNNEADTPDNFQSRRPNTSFCFLDIRSPGLGDTAMYLCATSRGAGGSFEQFFGPGTRLTVL.